These 5 T cell receptor beta chains originate from one sample sequenced in a study of beta chain features in type 1 diabetes. TCRB transcripts that were expressed got sequenced, as all of the isolated RNA had been reverse transcribed. Here immunoSEQ multiplex PCR was the method, and the copy in TCRdb shows in-frame clones only, minus some. The data contain 200,000 to 250,000 clones, 14% of them singletons. Sample: naive CD4+ T cells from blood. The receptor set was obtained from a woman aged 35 to 49 in good health.

This chain uses TRBV19 with TRBJ2-3, with TRBD1 identical over 10 bases. The CDR3 runs to 14 residues. J gave up 2 bases and V 9 bases, and 5 bases lay outside the gene matches. Germline loops: CDR1 LNHDA, CDR2 SQIVND (reference sequence). This CDR3 reads CASSDRGLTDTQYF. The CDR3 nucleotides read TGTGCCAGCTCCGACAGGGGGCTCACAGATACGCAGTATTTT.

V gene TRBV6-4 combines with J gene TRBJ2-1; TRBD2 matches at 8 bases. Germline assignment: CDR1 MRHNA and CDR2 SNTAGT. Trimming cost V 0 bases and J 7 bases; bases outside gene matches: 8. This CDR3 has 16 amino acids. The CDR3 region is CASSDSGLGAPNEQFF. In DNA, the CDR3 is TGTGCCAGCAGTGACTCGGGACTAGGGGCCCCAAATGAGCAGTTCTTC.

This clone was observed a handful of times. CDR3 DNA: TGTGCCACCAGCAGAGTCGTAGGGGACAGGGGGCGGGAGACCCAGTACTTC. Encoded protein: CATSRVVGDRGRETQYF. The chain recombines TRBV15 with TRBJ2-5, with TRBD1 identical over 12 bases. The V segment lost 1 base and the J segment 5 bases; nucleotides outside the gene matches: 8. The CDR3 sequence is 17 residues long. Germline V CDR1 and CDR2: LNHNV, YYDKDF (reference sequence).

This sequence joins TRBV7-9 and TRBJ1-1; TRBD1 might be the D (5 bases). Trimming stripped 3 bases from V and 4 bases from J, with 12 bases between. The CDR3 length is 14 residues. The germline CDR1 and CDR2 sequences are SEHNR and FQNEAQ (reference sequence). The CDR3 DNA reads as TGTGCCAGCAGCTTGGGGCCAGGCCTCACTGAAGCTTTCTTT. This codes for CASSLGPGLTEAFF.

The rearrangement links TRBV10-3 to TRBJ1-2; 8 bases align to TRBD1. Germline trimming cut 0 bases from V and 7 bases from J; bases unmatched to any gene: 4. The CDR3 length is 14 residues. Germline CDR1 and CDR2: ENHRY and SYGVKD. The CDR3 is CAISESQDRVGYTF. CDR3 nucleotides: TGTGCCATCAGTGAGTCCCAGGACAGGGTTGGCTACACCTTC.